This T cell receptor beta chain is from a study of cytomegalovirus exposure and HLA in healthy donors. Study at large: Out of 398 genotyped donors, about 80% belonged to the Caucasian-associated ancestry cluster.

Among the donors, all were healthy bone marrow donors. In the case of this clone: Its target is not known.

The PCR ran on 60 Vbeta and 13 Jbeta primers. Profiling relied on immunoSEQ multiplex PCR, and the TCRdb table lists in-frame clones only, not all of them. The sample has around 44,000 clones, roughly nine tenths seen once. Whole-study results and caveats: A missense DCLRE1C variant was associated with V- and J-gene trimming of TCR beta chains in a later analysis, and an independent cohort replicated the association.

The length of the CDR3 is 14 residues. Trimming removed 7 bases from V and 7 bases from J; junction bases left unmatched: 10. Germline loops: CDR1 MDHEN, CDR2 SYDVKM. Source material: PBMCs. The J gene is TRBJ2-7, the V gene TRBV28; the match to TRBD2 covers 10 bases. The TCR was taken from a woman between 35 and 50 years old in good health and CMV-seropositive. The CDR3 is CASKSAGGPREQYF. CDR3 nucleotides: TGTGCCAGCAAATCAGCGGGAGGGCCCCGTGAGCAGTACTTC.